This TCR beta chain was found in a study of shared clonotypes between healthy human individuals. Measured with immunoSEQ multiplex PCR; TCRdb has only the in-frame clones, and not every one. This sample has 2 million to 2.5 million clones; over 85% occur once, and the top ten carry roughly 1%. Concerning this clone: Its antigen is still unknown.

Whole-study results and caveats: Rarefaction demonstrated incomplete sorted-subset sequencing despite large depth.

Only CD45RO-negative cells positively selected for CCR7 counted as naive CD8 cells, so terminally differentiated effector memory CD45RA+ cells were excluded. This CDR3 is built from 13 residues. The germline V gene encodes CDR1 MNHEY and CDR2 SVGAGI. Trimming took 4 bases from V and 6 from J, leaving 10 bases between them. Source material: naive CD8+ T cells sorted from blood. This sequence was found in a young man in good health. The chain joins TRBV6-5 to TRBJ1-5; possibly TRBD1 for D (6 bases). The CDR3: CASSSQGPQPQHF. Written as DNA, the CDR3 is TGTGCCAGCAGTTCACAGGGCCCTCAGCCCCAGCATTTT.